This passage covers 27 T cell receptor beta chains from one sample sequenced in a study of CD8+CD57+ T cells in acquired aplastic anemia. CDR3 and TCR beta VDJ profiling relied on genomic DNA as the template. Each CDR3 protein is one row after TCRdb ran MiXCR on the reads. The data show about 130,000 distinct CDR3 sequences, roughly 50% seen once. The sample consisted of sorted CD4+, CD8+, or CD8+CD57+ T cells (not recorded which) from PBMCs. All receptors derive from a human donor in good health, serving as a control.

In this sample, this clonotype turned up many times. V is TRBV4-1 and J is TRBJ2-7; D call uncertain. The CDR3 covers 14 residues. V was pared by 1 base and J by 5 bases, with 12 bases between. Germline-derived CDR1 and CDR2 are MGHRA and YSYEKL. The CDR3 is CASSQVPSSHEQYF. In nucleotides, the CDR3 is TGCGCCAGCAGCCAAGTCCCAAGTTCCCACGAGCAGTACTTC.

To note about this clonotype: One base away lies a much larger clone, so this may be a sequencing read error. The chain recombines TRBV5-1 with TRBJ1-4, with D possibly TRBD1 on 5 matching bases. The CDR3 spans 14 residues. Per the germline V gene, CDR1 is SGHRS and CDR2 is YFSETQ. CDR3 bases: TGCGCCAGCAGCAGGGGAACAACTAATGAAAAACTGCTTTTT. It is translated as CASSRGTTNEKLLF.

By share of the sample, this clonotype is medium-sized. This chain uses TRBV29-1 with TRBJ1-1; D remains unclear. The germline V gene has CDR1 SQVTM and CDR2 ANQGSEA. This CDR3 contains 11 residues. V lost 4 bases to trimming and J lost 1 base, with 4 bases between them. CDR3 residues: CSVVSNTEAFF. DNA of the CDR3: TGCAGCGTTGTATCGAACACTGAAGCTTTCTTT.

This clonotype was counted ten times or more. The gene calls are TRBV29-1 and TRBJ2-3; tentative D call: TRBD1 (6 bases). Germline values: CDR1 SQVTM, CDR2 ANQGSEA. Trimming removed 4 bases at V and 0 bases at J, with 14 bases between. This CDR3 region has 15 residues. CDR3 sequence: CSVVGGQLSTDTQYF. The DNA of the CDR3 is TGCAGCGTTGTAGGGGGACAACTTAGCACAGATACGCAGTATTTT.

The chain is built from TRBV7-2 and TRBJ2-3; D possibly corresponds to TRBD2 (5 bases). The CDR3 has 12 amino acids. V was cut by 4 bases and J by 11 bases, with 13 bases left in between. Germline CDR1 reads SGHTA; CDR2 reads FQGNSA. CDR3 DNA: TGTGCCAGCAGCTCCCTGGACTGGGGGCAGTATTTT. Amino acids: CASSSLDWGQYF.

CDR3 in amino acids: CASKSGQGRSPLHF. For the CDR3, the DNA is TGTGCCAGTAAGTCCGGACAGGGAAGATCACCCCTCCACTTT. The chain has TRBV19 and TRBJ1-6, with 8 bases that match TRBD1. The CDR3 has 14 amino acids. Germline CDR1 reads LNHDA; CDR2 reads SQIVND (reference sequence). Trimming at V came to 7 bases and at J to 10 bases, leaving 9 bases not matched to a gene.

Ten or more counts support this clonotype. The chain carries TRBV20-1 and TRBJ2-3; D possibly corresponds to TRBD1 (5 bases). CDR1 is DFQATT, CDR2 SNEGSKA, per germline (reference sequence). Trimming took 1 base from V and 4 from J, leaving 12 bases between them. This CDR3 region has 14 residues. The CDR3 nucleotides are TGCAGTGCTAGAGGAGCTTCCAGGGCAGATACGCAGTATTTT. This translates into CSARGASRADTQYF.

This clonotype was seen a few times. The chain employs TRBV30 and TRBJ1-5, with D perhaps TRBD1 (6 bases). The germline CDR1 and CDR2 sequences are GTSNPN and SVGIG (reference sequence). V lost 2 bases and J 3 bases, leaving 14 bases between the germline ends. The CDR3 runs 15 residues. CDR3 sequence (DNA): TGTGCCTGGAGTCAGGGGCTGGGGACCAATCAGCCCCAGCATTTT. This gives the protein CAWSQGLGTNQPQHF.

This clonotype was seen only a few times. It may be a read error: a sequence one base away is much more abundant. CDR3 protein: CASSRGLAGDNEQFF. The CDR3 DNA reads TGCGCCAGCAGCCGGGGACTAGCGGGAGACAATGAGCAGTTCTTC. The V and J genes are TRBV4-1 and TRBJ2-1; 14 bases align to TRBD2. J was trimmed by 5 bases and V by 4 bases; bases with no gene match: 1. CDR3 length: 15 amino acids. Germline CDR1 MGHRA, CDR2 YSYEKL.

The chain employs TRBV7-7 and TRBJ2-5; possible D gene TRBD2, 7 bases. Per the germline V gene, CDR1 is SSHAT and CDR2 is FNYEAQ (reference sequence). The CDR3 consists of 15 residues. This chain's CDR3 is CASAGAGLVGETQYF. CDR3 DNA sequence: TGTGCTAGCGCGGGGGCTGGTTTGGTAGGAGAGACCCAGTACTTC.

The CDR3 spells CSVQVQGPDTQYF. The CDR3 region has the DNA TGCAGTGTGCAGGTCCAGGGTCCAGATACGCAGTATTTT. The chain combines TRBV20-1 with TRBJ2-3; possible D gene TRBD1, 5 bases. CDR3 length: 13 amino acids. From germline, CDR1 is DFQATT and CDR2 SNEGSKA (reference sequence). V lost 7 bases and J lost 4, with 15 bases in between.

This CDR3 is CATSDLSGRSTDTQYF. The CDR3, as DNA: TGTGCCACCAGTGATTTGTCGGGACGGAGCACAGATACGCAGTATTTT. This chain joins TRBV24-1 and TRBJ2-3; D could derive from TRBD1 or TRBD2 (5 bases each). The CDR3 length is 16 residues. Germline CDR1 and CDR2: KGHDR and SFDVKD. Between the trimmed V and J ends, which lost 0 bases and 0 bases, there was a span of 9 bases.

V usage is TRBV7-6 and J usage is TRBJ2-7; D possibly corresponds to TRBD1 (5 bases). CDR3 length: 12 amino acids. CDR1 is SGHVS and CDR2 is FNYEAQ in the germline V gene. The germline V and J ends were trimmed by 4 bases and 3 bases, with 7 bases remaining between them. The CDR3 nucleotides are TGTGCCAGCAGCTCGACAGACTACGAGCAGTACTTC. This encodes CASSSTDYEQYF.

This clonotype was recorded many times. V and J are TRBV9 and TRBJ2-5; TRBD1 matches at 9 bases. Per germline, CDR1 SGDLS and CDR2 YYNGEE. V was clipped by 4 bases and J by 3 bases; unmatched bases: 7. The CDR3 totals 15 residues. In nucleotides, the CDR3 is TGTGCCAGCAGCCGCCTAGGACAGGGGAAAGAGACCCAGTACTTC. It encodes CASSRLGQGKETQYF.

In this sample, this clonotype turned up many times. The chain couples TRBV7-2 to TRBJ2-7; D is undetermined. This CDR3 is 13 amino acids long. V lost 2 bases to trimming and J lost 2 bases, with 7 bases between them. CDR1 is SGHTA, CDR2 FQGNSA, per germline. The CDR3 nucleotides are TGTGCCAGCAGCTTATATCGGGCCTACGAGCAGTACTTC. Protein product: CASSLYRAYEQYF.

The table lists this clonotype with a count of one. The junction departs from the called germline gene at one end, perhaps through a read error. The rearrangement joins TRBV20-1 to TRBJ2-7; no definite D call. Per germline, CDR1 DFQATT and CDR2 SNEGSKA (reference sequence). The CDR3 spans 12 residues. The CDR3 DNA reads TGCGGTGCCAGAGACAACACCTACGAGCAGTACTTC. This codes for CGARDNTYEQYF.

This clonotype was detected many times. The J gene is TRBJ1-1, the V gene TRBV11-3; D perhaps matches TRBD1 (5 bases). Germline values: CDR1 SGHNT, CDR2 YENEEA. The CDR3 extends over 14 amino acids. The V end lost 6 bases, the J end lost 0 bases, and 11 bases lay between the germline ends. This CDR3 reads CASRQRGMNTEAFF. The CDR3 bases are TGTGCCAGCAGGCAGAGGGGCATGAACACTGAAGCTTTCTTT.

This clonotype was seen ten or more times. The chain employs TRBV4-3 and TRBJ1-2, with a weak D call TRBD1 (5 bases). Germline assignment: CDR1 LGHNA and CDR2 YSLEER. This CDR3 spans 13 amino acids. Trimming removed 4 bases from V and 4 bases from J, with 10 bases in between. The chain's CDR3 is CASSRRGSYGYTF. CDR3 bases: TGCGCCAGCAGCCGTCGGGGGAGCTATGGCTACACCTTC.

This clonotype was detected once. The chain employs TRBV20-1 and TRBJ2-1, with 13 bases aligning to TRBD2. The germline gives CDR1 DFQATT, CDR2 SNEGSKA (reference sequence). This CDR3 contains 14 residues. The V gene end was trimmed by 4 bases and the J gene end by 8 bases; junction bases not matched to a gene: 5. The CDR3 DNA sequence: TGCAGTGCTAAGGGACTAGCGGGACCCTATGAGCAGTTCTTC. Translated: CSAKGLAGPYEQFF.

This chain connects TRBV19 to TRBJ1-5; D perhaps matches TRBD1 (6 bases). Germline V CDR1 and CDR2: LNHDA, SQIVND (reference sequence). This CDR3 is built from 13 residues. Trimming pared 4 bases from V and 6 bases from J, leaving 10 bases between. The CDR3 sequence: CASSTTGTQPQHF. CDR3 nucleotides: TGTGCCAGTAGTACAACAGGGACTCAGCCCCAGCATTTT.

V is TRBV19 and J is TRBJ1-1; D might be TRBD1 (5 bases). This CDR3 comprises 16 residues. CDR1 is LNHDA, CDR2 SQIVND, per germline (reference sequence). The germline V and J ends were trimmed by 5 bases and 0 bases, with 16 bases remaining between them. This CDR3 reads CASSFRRESMNTEAFF. The CDR3 DNA sequence: TGTGCCAGTAGTTTCCGCAGGGAATCCATGAACACTGAAGCTTTCTTT.

V is TRBV5-1 and J is TRBJ1-6, with 7 bases lining up with TRBD1. This CDR3 has 13 residues. Germline CDR1 and CDR2: SGHRS and YFSETQ. V lost 2 bases to trimming and J lost 11 bases; unmatched junction nucleotides: 4. In DNA, the CDR3 is TGCGCCAGCAGCTTCGACAGGGAGACACCCCTCCACTTT. Amino acid sequence: CASSFDRETPLHF. Supplemented by reference TRBV5-1 and TRBJ1-6, the full variable domain reads KAGVTQTPRYLIKTRGQQVTLSCSPISGHRSVSWYQQTPGQGLQFLFEYFSETQRNKGNFPGRFSGRQFSNSRSEMNVSTLELGDSALYLCASSFDRETPLHFGNGTRLTVT.

This clonotype was detected once. The germline gene is not matched at one end of the junction; a read error may be the cause. V is TRBV19 and J is TRBJ2-7; D gene ambiguous. Germline CDR1 and CDR2: LNHDA and SQIVND (reference sequence). The CDR3 consists of 15 residues. CDR3 loop: CVSSAATPISYEQYF. Here the CDR3 DNA reads TGTGTCAGTAGTGCCGCCACACCGATCTCCTACGAGCAGTACTTC.

This clonotype appeared many times. The CDR3 DNA follows: TGTGCCAGTAGTCCGAGGGACAGGCACAATGAGCAGTTCTTC. Its translation: CASSPRDRHNEQFF. The chain recombines TRBV19 with TRBJ2-1; 8 nucleotides agree with TRBD1. The CDR3 length is 14 residues. J was trimmed by 5 bases and V by 5 bases; bases with no gene match: 5. CDR1 LNHDA and CDR2 SQIVND come from the germline V gene (reference sequence).

About this clonotype: The junction shows a germline mismatch at one end, possibly a read error. The chain carries TRBV10-3 and TRBJ2-7; 13 positions match TRBD2. The CDR3 totals 14 residues. From germline, CDR1 is ENHRY and CDR2 SYGVKD. This CDR3 reads CATSTSGGAYEQYF. Here the CDR3 DNA reads TGTGCCACCAGTACTAGCGGGGGGGCCTACGAGCAGTACTTC.

This clonotype was seen many times. This chain connects TRBV19 to TRBJ2-5; D unresolved. The V end was cut by 6 bases, the J end by 3 bases, with 11 bases between. Per germline, CDR1 LNHDA and CDR2 SQIVND (reference sequence). The CDR3 runs 13 residues. DNA of the CDR3: TGTGCCAGTAGCGTACCAAAAGAAGAGACCCAGTACTTC. The encoded protein is CASSVPKEETQYF.

This chain joins TRBV5-1 and TRBJ2-7; D ambiguous. The CDR3 extends over 13 amino acids. The V gene lost 3 bases and the J gene lost 5 bases, with 12 bases spanning the gap. Germline V gene data show CDR1 as SGHRS and CDR2 as YFSETQ. CDR3 sequence: CASSSGRIDEQYF. The CDR3 coding sequence is TGCGCCAGCAGCTCCGGCCGGATCGACGAGCAGTACTTC. The full variable domain, with the rest looked up from reference TRBV5-1 and TRBJ2-7, is KAGVTQTPRYLIKTRGQQVTLSCSPISGHRSVSWYQQTPGQGLQFLFEYFSETQRNKGNFPGRFSGRQFSNSRSEMNVSTLELGDSALYLCASSSGRIDEQYFGPGTRLTVT.